Listed below are T cell receptor beta chains from one sample, sequenced in a study of patients and donors after allogeneic stem cell transplantation. TCRdb re-derived calls from the RT-PCR reads in MiXCR, one entry per CDR3 protein. The sample holds under 200,000 distinct CDR3 sequences, about 24% seen once. The specimen sequenced was blood, either unsorted or a sorted T cell fraction (not recorded which). Receptor source: a human donor who was either an allogeneic HSCT recipient or a stem cell or donor lymphocyte infusion donor (not recorded which). It is not recorded whose cells these are; they may come from a transplant donor. The CDR3 runs from the conserved cysteine through the conserved F or W. A D gene is named only where the DNA matches it firmly. The size of a clone is reported for some rows only, either as once, few or many, or as a class for expanded clones.

CDR3aa	CDR3nt	abundance	d_gene	v_gene	j_gene
CSGKQGARYETQYF	TGCAGCGGAAAACAGGGGGCGCGTTATGAGACCCAGTACTTC	few	TRBD1	TRBV29-1	TRBJ2-5
CASSYSNSGSGEKLFF	TGTGCCAGCAGCTATAGTAACAGCGGATCAGGTGAAAAACTGTTTTTT	few	NA	TRBV9	TRBJ1-4
CASSRRDSHTDTQYF	TGTGCCAGCAGTCGCCGGGACTCACATACAGATACGCAGTATTTT	NA	NA	TRBV12-3/TRBV12-4	TRBJ2-3
CASSVGWATGTEAFF	TGTGCCAGCAGCGTAGGTTGGGCCACTGGGACTGAAGCTTTCTTT	NA	NA	TRBV9	TRBJ1-1
CASSLTREDTQYF	TGTGCCAGCAGCTTAACGAGGGAGGATACGCAGTATTTT	NA	NA	TRBV7-3	TRBJ2-3
CSAIPGLASYEQYF	TGCAGTGCTATTCCTGGACTAGCCTCTTACGAGCAGTACTTC	NA	TRBD2	TRBV20-1	TRBJ2-7
CASSLDSPIYGYTF	TGCGCCAGCAGCTTGGACAGCCCTATCTATGGCTACACCTTC	few	NA	TRBV5-1	TRBJ1-2
CATSRDRPGPTSGQFF	TGTGCCACCAGCAGAGATCGACCGGGGCCCACCTCGGGGCAGTTCTTC	NA	NA	TRBV15	TRBJ2-1
CASSPRGQGMGYNSPLHF	TGTGCCAGCAGTCCCCGTGGACAGGGTATGGGATATAATTCACCCCTCCACTTT	few	TRBD1	TRBV6-6	TRBJ1-6
CASTQRQNTEAFF	TGTGCCAGCACCCAACGCCAGAACACTGAAGCTTTCTTT	few	NA	TRBV21-1	TRBJ1-1
CASSSPGQGNWDEQFF	TGCGCCAGCAGCTCCCCGGGACAGGGGAATTGGGATGAGCAGTTCTTC	few	TRBD1	TRBV5-1	TRBJ2-1
CSVLQGSYTEAFF	TGCAGCGTTCTACAGGGGAGTTACACTGAAGCTTTCTTT	few	TRBD1	TRBV29-1	TRBJ1-1
CASSLRDRGDEKLFF	TGTGCCAGCAGCCTAAGGGACAGGGGCGATGAAAAACTGTTTTTT	NA	TRBD1	TRBV7-9	TRBJ1-4
CASSSRGGDGYTF	TGTGCCAGCAGCTCAAGAGGGGGAGATGGCTACACCTTC	few	NA	TRBV12-3/TRBV12-4	TRBJ1-2
CASTSGDAYEQYF	TGTGCCAGCACTAGCGGGGACGCCTACGAGCAGTACTTC	NA	TRBD2	TRBV12-3/TRBV12-4	TRBJ2-7
CASSLLDRSYEQYF	TGTGCCAGCAGTCTGCTCGACAGATCCTACGAGCAGTACTTC	few	NA	TRBV12-3/TRBV12-4	TRBJ2-7
CASSQITGSSNQPQHF	TGCGCCAGCAGCCAGATAACAGGGTCGAGCAATCAGCCCCAGCATTTT	many	NA	TRBV5-1	TRBJ1-5
CASSLEGFGKNTEAFF	TGTGCCAGCAGCTTAGAAGGCTTCGGGAAGAACACTGAAGCTTTCTTT	NA	NA	TRBV7-9	TRBJ1-1
CASSLRKGGTEAFF	TGTGCCAGCAGTTTACGTAAGGGGGGCACTGAAGCTTTCTTT	NA	NA	TRBV12-3/TRBV12-4	TRBJ1-1
CASSSGHPGQKNTEAFF	TGTGCCAGCAGCTCTGGTCATCCGGGACAGAAGAACACTGAAGCTTTCTTT	many	TRBD1	TRBV7-9	TRBJ1-1
CASGRLGTDTQYF	TGTGCCAGCGGGAGACTAGGCACAGATACGCAGTATTTT	NA	NA	TRBV7-6	TRBJ2-3
CSARVISPYEQYF	TGCAGTGCTAGAGTGATATCACCCTACGAGCAGTACTTC	NA	NA	TRBV20-1	TRBJ2-7
CSARQGGNEQFF	TGCAGTGCCAGACAGGGGGGCAATGAGCAGTTCTTC	NA	TRBD1	TRBV20-1	TRBJ2-1
CSAPPVDTQYF	TGCAGTGCTCCGCCGGTGGATACGCAGTATTTT	few	NA	TRBV20-1	TRBJ2-3
CASSPDGSNEKLFF	TGTGCCAGCAGCCCAGACGGATCTAATGAAAAACTGTTTTTT	NA	NA	TRBV7-2	TRBJ1-4
CASSLAPDTDTQYF	TGCGCCAGCAGCTTGGCTCCGGATACAGATACGCAGTATTTT	NA	NA	TRBV5-1	TRBJ2-3
CASSLSAPLQGLNEKLFF	TGTGCCAGCAGTTTATCTGCCCCCTTACAGGGTCTAAATGAAAAACTGTTTTTT	NA	NA	TRBV12-3/TRBV12-4	TRBJ1-4
CASIGGRNYGYTF	TGTGCCAGCATAGGGGGCCGGAACTATGGCTACACCTTC	many	TRBD1	TRBV6-5	TRBJ1-2
CASSNSGQNTEAFF	TGTGCCAGCAGCAACTCGGGACAGAACACTGAAGCTTTCTTT	few	NA	TRBV7-2	TRBJ1-1
CSACRENTEAFF	TGCAGTGCGTGCAGAGAGAACACTGAAGCTTTCTTT	NA	NA	TRBV20-1	TRBJ1-1
CSALAGMREQYF	TGCAGTGCACTAGCGGGAATGAGGGAGCAGTACTTC	few	TRBD2	TRBV20-1	TRBJ2-7
CASSLGQGLSNTEAFF	TGTGCCAGCAGTCTGGGACAGGGGCTGTCAAACACTGAAGCTTTCTTT	many	TRBD1	TRBV12-3/TRBV12-4	TRBJ1-1
CASSEKQRNSPLHF	TGTGCCAGCAGTGAAAAACAGCGTAATTCACCCCTCCACTTT	many	NA	TRBV2	TRBJ1-6
CSALEETGANTEAFF	TGCAGTGCCCTAGAAGAGACAGGGGCGAACACTGAAGCTTTCTTT	few	TRBD1	TRBV20-1	TRBJ1-1
CSVEGQGRTEAFF	TGCAGCGTTGAAGGACAGGGACGGACTGAAGCTTTCTTT	few	TRBD1	TRBV29-1	TRBJ1-1
CASSFGGTNEKLFF	TGTGCCAGCAGCTTTGGGGGGACTAATGAAAAACTGTTTTTT	NA	NA	TRBV5-6	TRBJ1-4
CASKLRGTPNTEAFF	TGTGCCAGCAAGCTTAGGGGGACACCGAACACTGAAGCTTTCTTT	few	NA	TRBV7-9	TRBJ1-1
CASISRDTQYF	TGTGCCAGCATATCGAGGGATACGCAGTATTTT	few	NA	TRBV12-3/TRBV12-4	TRBJ2-3
CASSFFTGESYNEQFF	TGTGCCAGCAGCTTTTTCACAGGGGAAAGTTACAATGAGCAGTTCTTC	few	TRBD1	TRBV7-9	TRBJ2-1
CASSSVRELPTDTQYF	TGTGCCAGCAGCTCAGTCCGGGAGCTCCCCACAGATACGCAGTATTTT	NA	NA	TRBV12-3/TRBV12-4	TRBJ2-3
CASQGWGGGRTDTQYF	TGCGCCAGCCAAGGGTGGGGCGGTGGCCGCACAGATACGCAGTATTTT	NA	NA	TRBV4-1	TRBJ2-3